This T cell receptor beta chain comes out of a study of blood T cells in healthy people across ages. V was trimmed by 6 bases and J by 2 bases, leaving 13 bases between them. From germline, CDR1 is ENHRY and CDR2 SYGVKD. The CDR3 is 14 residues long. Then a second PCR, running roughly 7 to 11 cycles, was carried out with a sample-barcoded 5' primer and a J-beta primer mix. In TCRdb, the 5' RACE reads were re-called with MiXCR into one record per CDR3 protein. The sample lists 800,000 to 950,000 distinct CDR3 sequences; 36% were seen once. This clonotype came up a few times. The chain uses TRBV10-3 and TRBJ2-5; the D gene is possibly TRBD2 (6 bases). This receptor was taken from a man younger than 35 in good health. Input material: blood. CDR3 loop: CAIRGTGRQETQYF. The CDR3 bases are TGTGCCATCAGGGGGACTGGTAGGCAAGAGACCCAGTACTTC.